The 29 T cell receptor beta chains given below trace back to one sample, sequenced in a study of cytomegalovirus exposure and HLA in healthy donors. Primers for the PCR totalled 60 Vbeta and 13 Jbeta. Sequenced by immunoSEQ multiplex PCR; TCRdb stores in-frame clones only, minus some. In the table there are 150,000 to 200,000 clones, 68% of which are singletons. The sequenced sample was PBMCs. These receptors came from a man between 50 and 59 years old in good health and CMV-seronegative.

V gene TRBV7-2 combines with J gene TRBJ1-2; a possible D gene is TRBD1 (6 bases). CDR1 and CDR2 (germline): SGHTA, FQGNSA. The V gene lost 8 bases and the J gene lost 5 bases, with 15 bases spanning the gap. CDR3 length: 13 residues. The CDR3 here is CASCPGTLYGYTF. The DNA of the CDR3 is TGTGCCAGCTGCCCGGGGACATTGTATGGCTACACCTTC. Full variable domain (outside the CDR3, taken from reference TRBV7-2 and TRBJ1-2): GAGVSQSPSNKVTEKGKDVELRCDPISGHTALYWYRQSLGQGLEFLIYFQGNSAPDKSGLPSDRFSAERTGGSVSTLTIQRTQQEDSAVYLCASCPGTLYGYTFGSGTRLTVV.

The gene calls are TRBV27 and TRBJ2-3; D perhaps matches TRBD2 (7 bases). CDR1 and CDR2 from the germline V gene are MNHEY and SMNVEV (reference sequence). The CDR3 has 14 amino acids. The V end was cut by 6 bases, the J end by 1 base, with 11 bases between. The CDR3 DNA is TGTGCCAGCAGGGGGGGGGCCGGCACAGATACGCAGTATTTT. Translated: CASRGGAGTDTQYF.

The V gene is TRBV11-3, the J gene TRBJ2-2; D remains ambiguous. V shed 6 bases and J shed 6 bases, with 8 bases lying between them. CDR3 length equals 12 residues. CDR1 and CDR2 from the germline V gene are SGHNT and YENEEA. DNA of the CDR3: TGTGCCAGCAGGAGAGACTCCGGGGAGCTGTTTTTT. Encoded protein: CASRRDSGELFF.

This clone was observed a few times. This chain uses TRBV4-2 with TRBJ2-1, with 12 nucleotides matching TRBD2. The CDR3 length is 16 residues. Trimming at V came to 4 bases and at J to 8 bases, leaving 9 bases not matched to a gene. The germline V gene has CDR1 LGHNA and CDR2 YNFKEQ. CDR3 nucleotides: TGTGCCAGCAGCCGAACTAGCGGGGGGCGGGGGGATGAGCAGTTCTTC. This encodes CASSRTSGGRGDEQFF.

The CDR3 loop reads CASSQVPAGVADTQYF. The CDR3 nucleotides read TGTGCCAGCAGCCAAGTCCCAGCGGGGGTAGCAGATACGCAGTATTTT. This chain joins TRBV4-2 and TRBJ2-3, with TRBD2 matching 8 bases. V lost 1 base to trimming and J lost 4 bases; unmatched junction nucleotides: 7. This CDR3 has 16 residues. In germline, CDR1 is LGHNA, CDR2 YNFKEQ.

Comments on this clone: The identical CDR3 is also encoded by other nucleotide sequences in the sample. The chain's CDR3 is CSASGTEAFF. Written as DNA, the CDR3 is TGCAGTGCCTCCGGGACTGAAGCTTTCTTT. V and J are TRBV20-1 and TRBJ1-1; D is unclear. Germline V gene data show CDR1 as DFQATT and CDR2 as SNEGSKA (reference sequence). The CDR3 spans 10 residues. The V end was cut by 6 bases, the J end by 5 bases, with 7 bases between.

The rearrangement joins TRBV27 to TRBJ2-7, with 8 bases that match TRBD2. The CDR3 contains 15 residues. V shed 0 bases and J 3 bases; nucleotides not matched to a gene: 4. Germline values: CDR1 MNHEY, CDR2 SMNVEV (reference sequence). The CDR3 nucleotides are TGTGCCAGCAGTTTATCCGCCGCGGGGGGCTACGAGCAGTACTTC. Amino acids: CASSLSAAGGYEQYF.

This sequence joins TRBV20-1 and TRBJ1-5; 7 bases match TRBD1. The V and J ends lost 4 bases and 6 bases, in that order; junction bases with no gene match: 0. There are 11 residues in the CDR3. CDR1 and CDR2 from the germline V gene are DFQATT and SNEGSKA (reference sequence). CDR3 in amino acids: CSATGGQPQHF. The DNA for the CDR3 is TGCAGTGCTACAGGGGGTCAGCCCCAGCATTTT.

CDR3 nucleotide sequence: TGTGCCAGCTCAACCACGGGACAGGGAGCCTACGAGCAGTACTTC. Translating gives CASSTTGQGAYEQYF. V usage is TRBV18 and J usage is TRBJ2-7, with TRBD1 matching over 9 bases. The CDR3 loop spans 15 amino acids. J was trimmed by 2 bases and V by 5 bases; bases with no gene match: 7. The germline CDR1 and CDR2 sequences are KGHSH and LQKENI. The full variable domain, in which reference TRBV18 and TRBJ2-7 provide the parts outside the CDR3, is NAGVMQNPRHLVRRRGQEARLRCSPMKGHSHVYWYRQLPEEGLKFMVYLQKENIIDESGMPKERFSAEFPKEGPSILRIQQVVRGDSAAYFCASSTTGQGAYEQYFGPGTRLTVT.

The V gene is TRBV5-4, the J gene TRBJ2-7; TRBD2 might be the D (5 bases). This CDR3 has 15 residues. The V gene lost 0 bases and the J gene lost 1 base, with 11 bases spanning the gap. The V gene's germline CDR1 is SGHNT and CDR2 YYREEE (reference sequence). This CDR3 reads CASSLAPGGSYEQYF. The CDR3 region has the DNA TGTGCCAGCAGCTTGGCACCGGGCGGGTCCTACGAGCAGTACTTC.

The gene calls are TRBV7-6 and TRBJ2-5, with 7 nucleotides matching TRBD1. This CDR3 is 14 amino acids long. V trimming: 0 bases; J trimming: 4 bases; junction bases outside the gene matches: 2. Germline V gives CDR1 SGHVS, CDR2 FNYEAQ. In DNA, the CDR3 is TGTGCCAGCAGCTTAGCAGGGGGCGGAGAGACCCAGTACTTC. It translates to CASSLAGGGETQYF.

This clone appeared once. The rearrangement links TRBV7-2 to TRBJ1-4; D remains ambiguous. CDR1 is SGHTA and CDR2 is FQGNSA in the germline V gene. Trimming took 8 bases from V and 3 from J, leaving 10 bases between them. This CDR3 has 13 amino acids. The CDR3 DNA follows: TGTGCCAGCTCCCCCCCCTCTAATGAAAAACTGTTTTTT. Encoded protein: CASSPPSNEKLFF.

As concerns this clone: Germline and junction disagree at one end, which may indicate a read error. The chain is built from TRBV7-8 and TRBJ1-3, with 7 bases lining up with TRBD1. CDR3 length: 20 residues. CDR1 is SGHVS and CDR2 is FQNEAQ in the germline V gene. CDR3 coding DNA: TGTGCCAGCAGATTAGGGGGCACAGGGAGTAACTATCCCTCTGGAAACACCATATATTTT. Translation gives CASRLGGTGSNYPSGNTIYF.

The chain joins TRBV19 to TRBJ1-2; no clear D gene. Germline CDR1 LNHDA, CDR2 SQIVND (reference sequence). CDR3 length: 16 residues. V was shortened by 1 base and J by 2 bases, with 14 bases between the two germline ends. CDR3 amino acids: CASSIGVRRVNYGYTF. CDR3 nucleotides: TGTGCCAGTAGTATAGGTGTCCGGCGGGTGAACTATGGCTACACCTTC.

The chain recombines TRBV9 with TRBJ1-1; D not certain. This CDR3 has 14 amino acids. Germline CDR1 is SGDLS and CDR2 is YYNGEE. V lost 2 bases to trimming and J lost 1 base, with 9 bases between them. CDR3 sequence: CASSVKVANTEAFF. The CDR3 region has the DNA TGTGCCAGCAGCGTCAAAGTAGCGAACACTGAAGCTTTCTTT.

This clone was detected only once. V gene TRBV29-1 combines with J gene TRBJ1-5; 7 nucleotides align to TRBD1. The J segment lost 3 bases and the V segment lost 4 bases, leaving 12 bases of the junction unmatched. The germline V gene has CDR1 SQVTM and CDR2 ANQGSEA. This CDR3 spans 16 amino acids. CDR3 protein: CSVGRIDRDDNQPQHF. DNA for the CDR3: TGCAGCGTTGGCCGAATAGACAGGGATGACAATCAGCCCCAGCATTTT.

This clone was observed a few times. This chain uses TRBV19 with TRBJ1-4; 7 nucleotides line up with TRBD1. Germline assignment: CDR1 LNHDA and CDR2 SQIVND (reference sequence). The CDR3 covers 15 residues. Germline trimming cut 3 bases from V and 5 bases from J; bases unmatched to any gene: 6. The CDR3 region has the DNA TGTGCCAGTAGTATTGGAGGGACAGTAAATGAAAAACTGTTTTTT. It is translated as CASSIGGTVNEKLFF. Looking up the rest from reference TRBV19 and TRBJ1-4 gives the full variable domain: DGGITQSPKYLFRKEGQNVTLSCEQNLNHDAMYWYRQDPGQGLRLIYYSQIVNDFQKGDIAEGYSVSREKKESFPLTVTSAQKNPTAFYLCASSIGGTVNEKLFFGSGTQLSVL.

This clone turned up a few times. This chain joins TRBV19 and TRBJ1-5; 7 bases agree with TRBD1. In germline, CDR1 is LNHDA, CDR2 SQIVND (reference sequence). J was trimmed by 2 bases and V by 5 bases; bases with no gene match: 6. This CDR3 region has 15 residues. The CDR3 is CASSVGQVRNQPQHF. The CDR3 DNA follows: TGTGCCAGTAGTGTCGGACAGGTTCGCAATCAGCCCCAGCATTTT.

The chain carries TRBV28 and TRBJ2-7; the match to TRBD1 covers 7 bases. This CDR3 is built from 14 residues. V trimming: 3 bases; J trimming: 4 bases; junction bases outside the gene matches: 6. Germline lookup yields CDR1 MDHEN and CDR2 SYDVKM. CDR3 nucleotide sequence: TGTGCCAGCAGTTTGGACAGGCTCGAGTACGAGCAGTACTTC. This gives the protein CASSLDRLEYEQYF.

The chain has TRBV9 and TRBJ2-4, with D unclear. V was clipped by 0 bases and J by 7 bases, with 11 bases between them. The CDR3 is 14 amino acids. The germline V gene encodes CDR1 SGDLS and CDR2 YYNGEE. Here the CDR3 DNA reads TGTGCCAGCAGCGTAGACCCGGCTAGTAACATTCAGTACTTC. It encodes CASSVDPASNIQYF.

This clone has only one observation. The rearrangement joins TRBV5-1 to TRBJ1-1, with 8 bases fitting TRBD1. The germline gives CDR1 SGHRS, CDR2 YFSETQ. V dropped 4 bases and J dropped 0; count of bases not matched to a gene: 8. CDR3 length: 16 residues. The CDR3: CASSPDRAKMNTEAFF. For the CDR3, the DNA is TGCGCCAGCAGCCCGGACAGGGCCAAGATGAACACTGAAGCTTTCTTT.

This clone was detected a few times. The CDR3 loop reads CASSAPGGRTNEKLFF. The CDR3 DNA follows: TGTGCCAGCAGTGCCCCCGGGGGGAGAACTAATGAAAAACTGTTTTTT. The V call is TRBV28, the J call TRBJ1-4, with a tentative D call TRBD1 (5 bases). The CDR3 length is 16 residues. CDR1 MDHEN and CDR2 SYDVKM come from the germline V gene. V was pared by 5 bases and J by 1 base, with 14 bases between.

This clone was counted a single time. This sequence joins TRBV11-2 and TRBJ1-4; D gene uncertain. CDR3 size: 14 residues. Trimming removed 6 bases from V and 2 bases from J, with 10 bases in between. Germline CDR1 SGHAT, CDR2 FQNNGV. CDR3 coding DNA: TGTGCCAGCAGTCCGGAGTGGACTAATGAAAAACTGTTTTTT. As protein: CASSPEWTNEKLFF.

CDR3 protein: CASSLVPLPGNEQFF. CDR3 coding DNA: TGTGCCAGCAGCTTAGTTCCACTCCCGGGGAATGAGCAGTTCTTC. This chain uses TRBV7-2 with TRBJ2-1, with a weak D call TRBD2 (5 bases). This CDR3 has 15 amino acids. V dropped 1 base and J dropped 7 bases, with 14 bases sitting between them. Germline CDR1 is SGHTA and CDR2 is FQGNSA.

The CDR3 protein is CASSSGQEKLFF. CDR3 sequence (DNA): TGTGCCAGCAGCTCGGGACAGGAAAAACTGTTTTTT. The chain is built from TRBV7-9 and TRBJ1-4; 7 positions match TRBD1. The CDR3 is made up of 12 amino acids. From germline, CDR1 is SEHNR and CDR2 FQNEAQ (reference sequence). V trimming: 4 bases; J trimming: 8 bases; junction bases outside the gene matches: 1.

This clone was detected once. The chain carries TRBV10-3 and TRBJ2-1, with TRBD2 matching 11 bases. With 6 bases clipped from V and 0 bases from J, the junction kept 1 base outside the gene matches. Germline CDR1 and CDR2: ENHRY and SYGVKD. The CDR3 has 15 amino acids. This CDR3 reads CAIRGLADSYNEQFF. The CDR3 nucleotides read TGTGCCATCAGGGGACTAGCGGACTCCTACAATGAGCAGTTCTTC.

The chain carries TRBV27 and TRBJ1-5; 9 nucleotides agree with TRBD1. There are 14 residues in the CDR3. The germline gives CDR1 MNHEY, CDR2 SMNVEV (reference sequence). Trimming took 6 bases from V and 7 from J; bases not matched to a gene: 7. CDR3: CASSLGTGNQPQHF. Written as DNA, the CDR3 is TGTGCCAGCAGCCTCGGGACAGGGAACCAGCCCCAGCATTTT.

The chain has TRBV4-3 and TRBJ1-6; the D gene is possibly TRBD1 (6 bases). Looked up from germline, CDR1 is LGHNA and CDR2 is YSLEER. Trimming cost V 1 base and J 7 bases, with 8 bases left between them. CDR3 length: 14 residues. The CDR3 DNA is TGCGCCAGCAGCCAAGTGGGACACAATTCACCCCTCCACTTT. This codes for CASSQVGHNSPLHF.

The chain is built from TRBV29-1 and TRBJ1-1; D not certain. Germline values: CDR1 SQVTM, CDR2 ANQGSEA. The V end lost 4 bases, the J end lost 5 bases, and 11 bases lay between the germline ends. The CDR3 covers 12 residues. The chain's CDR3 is CSVGSGGTEAFF. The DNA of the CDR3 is TGCAGCGTTGGGTCGGGTGGGACTGAAGCTTTCTTT.